Listed here is a single T cell receptor beta chain. Its specificity is unknown. The CDR3 covers 15 residues. Germline assignment: CDR1 SGHRS and CDR2 YFSETQ. V was cut by 1 base and J by 6 bases, with 14 bases left in between. The investigators amplified TCR beta CDR3 regions from RNA transcripts. TCR CDR3 underwent first-round RT-PCR with the HTBI primer set. Using its own MiXCR run on the multiplex PCR reads, TCRdb lists one record per CDR3 protein. The sample gives 600,000 or so distinct CDR3 sequences, approximately 15% of which show up once; 6.5% to 9% is in the top ten. This sample is drawn from a study of T cells in Graves' hyperthyroidism and ophthalmopathy. General study points: Stable hyperthyroidism was told apart from ophthalmopathy by a model built on 13 V-J features.

V usage is TRBV5-1 and J usage is TRBJ2-1, with D unclear. The clonotype originates from a woman aged 18-29 years with Graves' ophthalmopathy. Material for sequencing was blood. The CDR3 nucleotides read TGCGCCAGCAGCTTGATCCAGCGCTGGGGCAATGAGCAGTTCTTC. Protein: CASSLIQRWGNEQFF.